The rows below give T cell receptor beta chains drawn from one sample of a study of early T cells in non-severe SARS-CoV-2 infection. MiXCR, run by TCRdb on the 5' RACE reads, gives a single entry per CDR3 protein. The table includes some 77,000 distinct CDR3 sequences, 9% to 10% detected once. The sample was whole blood. These receptor sequences come from an adult who was a healthcare worker with PCR-confirmed SARS-CoV-2 infection or an uninfected control (not recorded which). The conserved cysteine and the conserved F or W are not part of the CDR3 here. Clone size, where shown, is once, few, many, or a class for clones that have expanded.

V gene	clone size	J gene	CDR3 protein
TRBV2	few	TRBJ1-1	ARQGGRGSTEAF
TRBV3-1	many	TRBJ2-7	ASSQSPGGFEQY
TRBV6-5	few	TRBJ1-6	ATSRQAVGSPLH
TRBV27	many	TRBJ2-7	ASSPTTSATTYEQY
TRBV20-1	many	TRBJ2-3	SPSRGVGDTQY
TRBV7-8	few	TRBJ1-3	ASSSHTGGSGNTIY
TRBV11-2	few	TRBJ2-3	ASSREWHTDTQY
TRBV7-6	many	TRBJ2-7	ASSLAEGQGYEQY
TRBV27	many	TRBJ2-5	ASRLAGGRTQY
TRBV24-1	few	TRBJ2-1	ATSDRSGLAIYNEQF
TRBV30	-	TRBJ2-1	AWSEFGGTSGTNEQF
TRBV4-2	many	TRBJ1-4	ASSPETGLGLF
TRBV9	many	TRBJ2-3	ASSVVATSTDTQY
TRBV28	-	TRBJ2-7	ASSLFAEQY
TRBV5-1	few	TRBJ2-1	ASSLSPSDNEQF
TRBV4-1	-	TRBJ2-3	ASSQGGGSRTDTQY
TRBV4-1	many	TRBJ2-1	ASSHLGQGYNEQF
TRBV5-1	many	TRBJ2-5	ASSLDNLPAETQY
TRBV18	few	TRBJ1-5	ASSPAGYSNQPQN
TRBV12-3/TRBV12-4	many	TRBJ2-7	ASSLRGATYEQY
TRBV7-8	few	TRBJ2-3	ASSGGVRTDTQY
TRBV4-1	-	TRBJ2-5	ASSLQGLYQETQY
TRBV21-1	-	TRBJ1-6	ASSKETSRAYNSPLH
TRBV10-3	many	TRBJ2-7	AITRNPRRDEQY
TRBV7-3	many	TRBJ2-2	ASSLSLAGTGELF
TRBV7-2	few	TRBJ2-3	ASSLVQVDTQY
TRBV6-6	-	TRBJ2-7	ASREWDSSYEQY
TRBV30	many	TRBJ2-7	ALDRGPWDEQY
TRBV9	-	TRBJ1-4	ASSAGVTTNEKLF
TRBV18	few	TRBJ2-2	ASSPPHTGEMF
TRBV2	many	TRBJ2-7	ASRVDSSYEQY
TRBV7-3	few	TRBJ2-3	ASSRMGGGTDTQY
TRBV18	few	TRBJ2-1	ASSPGTSRSYNEQF
TRBV4-2	many	TRBJ2-2	ASSQGGVSGELF
TRBV18	-	TRBJ2-2	ASSPVTGELF
TRBV20-1	-	TRBJ2-4	SARKHRTSAIAKNIQY
TRBV9	-	TRBJ2-1	ASSSSPLAGVGPNEQF
TRBV6-5	few	TRBJ2-1	ASRSPSGAYNEQF
TRBV20-1	-	TRBJ2-7	SARDGRGNYEQY
TRBV6-2/TRBV6-3	few	TRBJ1-3	ASSPQGNTIY
TRBV28	-	TRBJ1-1	ASSMGMATEAF
TRBV7-8	many	TRBJ2-7	ASSLALKGRSYEQY
TRBV5-1	many	TRBJ1-1	ASSLRGPPPNTEAF
TRBV28	few	TRBJ2-1	ASSFLFSRNEQF
TRBV7-9	many	TRBJ2-3	ASSLKDTQY
TRBV27	-	TRBJ2-3	ASSLGSGGPDTQY
TRBV2	many	TRBJ1-2	ASSGLQNGYT
TRBV27	many	TRBJ1-1	ASTGTENTEAF
TRBV6-1	few	TRBJ2-2	ASSEAGSGGELF
TRBV3-1	many	TRBJ2-4	ASSPMTGPGNIQY
TRBV3-1	many	TRBJ1-6	ASSQGWGYNSPLH